The 2 T cell receptor beta chains reported below all come from one sample, sequenced in a study of blood T cells in healthy people across ages. Primers used in a second PCR of roughly 7 to 11 cycles were a sample-barcoded 5' primer and a J-beta primer mix. One entry per CDR3 protein, called by TCRdb with MiXCR from the 5' RACE reads. The data contain 1 million to 1.2 million distinct CDR3 sequences, 30% to 40% of them seen just once; the ten biggest clones take up 13%. Sequenced sample: blood. The origin of the receptors is a man aged 18 to 35 in good health.

The chain joins TRBV6-6 to TRBJ1-1, with D perhaps matching TRBD1 (6 bases). Trimming cost V 2 bases and J 1 base, with 14 bases left between them. Germline V gives CDR1 MNHNY, CDR2 SVGAGI (reference sequence). The CDR3 covers 16 residues. CDR3 loop: CASSYGRTDPNTEAFF. CDR3 sequence (DNA): TGTGCCAGCAGTTACGGTAGGACAGATCCGAACACTGAAGCTTTCTTT.

In this sample, this clonotype turned up a few times. The CDR3, as DNA: TGCAGTGCCAGGGGCGCAGATAACTATGGCTACACCTTC. Protein: CSARGADNYGYTF. The chain recombines TRBV20-1 with TRBJ1-2; possible D gene TRBD1, 6 bases. V was pared by 6 bases and J by 1 base, with 12 bases between. CDR1 DFQATT and CDR2 SNEGSKA come from the germline V gene (reference sequence). This CDR3 region has 13 residues.